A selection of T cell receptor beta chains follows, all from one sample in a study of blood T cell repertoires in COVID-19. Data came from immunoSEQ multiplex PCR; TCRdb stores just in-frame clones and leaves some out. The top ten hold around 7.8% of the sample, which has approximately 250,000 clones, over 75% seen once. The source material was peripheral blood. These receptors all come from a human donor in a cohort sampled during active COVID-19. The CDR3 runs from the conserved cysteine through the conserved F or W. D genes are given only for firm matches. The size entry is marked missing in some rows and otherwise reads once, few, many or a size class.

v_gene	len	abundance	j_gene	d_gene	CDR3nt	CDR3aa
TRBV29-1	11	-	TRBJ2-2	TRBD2	TGCAGCGGCGGGGGGGCCGGGGAGCTGTTTTTT	CSGGGAGELFF
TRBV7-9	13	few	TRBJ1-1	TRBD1	TGTGCCAGCAGTGAGGACAGGGTGGCCGGGGCTTTCTTT	CASSEDRVAGAFF
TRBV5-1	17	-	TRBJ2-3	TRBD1	TGCGCCAGCAGCAGCCCCCATGGCGACAGGGGCGCAGATACGCAGTATTTT	CASSSPHGDRGADTQYF
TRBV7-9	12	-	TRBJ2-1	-	TGTGCCAGCAGCTTACTAGCATCTGAGCAGTTCTTC	CASSLLASEQFF
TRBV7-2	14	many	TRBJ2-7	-	TGTGCCAGCAGCTTCAATATCGGGAACTACGAGCAGTACTTC	CASSFNIGNYEQYF
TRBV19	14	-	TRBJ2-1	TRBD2	TGTGCCAGTAGTATCCGGGAGGGCTACAATGAGCAGTTCTTC	CASSIREGYNEQFF
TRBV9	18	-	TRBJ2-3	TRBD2	TGTGCCAGCAGCGTAGGGAGCATGCCGGGACTAGCGACAGATACGCAGTATTTT	CASSVGSMPGLATDTQYF
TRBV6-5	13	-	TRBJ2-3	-	TGTGCCAGCAGTTACGGGACACCCGCGGTCCCGTATTTT	CASSYGTPAVPYF
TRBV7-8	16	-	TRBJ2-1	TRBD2	TGTGCCAGCACCACCACCGGGACTAGCCCTTACAATGAGCAGTTCTTC	CASTTTGTSPYNEQFF
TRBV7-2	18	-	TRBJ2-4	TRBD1	TGTGCCAGCAGCTCCCGGGACAGGGGGCTCTTGGCCAAAAACATTCAGTACTTC	CASSSRDRGLLAKNIQYF
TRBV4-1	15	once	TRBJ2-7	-	TGCGCCAGCAGCCAAGGGCCCCAGGGATCTGGCGAGCAGTACTTC	CASSQGPQGSGEQYF
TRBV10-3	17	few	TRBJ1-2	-	TGTGCCATCAGTGGAGGTCGGGTGGCAGGGGTTAACTATGGCTACACCTTC	CAISGGRVAGVNYGYTF
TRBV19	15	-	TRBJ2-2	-	TGTGCCAGTAGTATGGGGGTAGGGGGTACCGGGGAGCTGTTTTTT	CASSMGVGGTGELFF
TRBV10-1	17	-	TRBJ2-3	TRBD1	TGCGCCAGCAGTGAAGGGGGTAGGGGACAGCTCACAGATACGCAGTATTTT	CASSEGGRGQLTDTQYF
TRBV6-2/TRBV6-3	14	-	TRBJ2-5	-	TGTGCCAGCAGTTACTTGATGGGCTTAGAGACCCAGTACTTC	CASSYLMGLETQYF
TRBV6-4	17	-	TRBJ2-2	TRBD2	TGTGCCAGCAGTATGACTAGCGGGGGGTCGAACACCGGGGAGCTGTTTTTT	CASSMTSGGSNTGELFF
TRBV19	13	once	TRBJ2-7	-	TGTGCCAGTAGGCAGGGTGTAACCAGCGAGCAGTACTTC	CASRQGVTSEQYF
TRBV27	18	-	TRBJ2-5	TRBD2	TGTGCCAGCAGTCGTGGGACTAGCGGGAGGCTGTACCAAGAGACCCAGTACTTC	CASSRGTSGRLYQETQYF
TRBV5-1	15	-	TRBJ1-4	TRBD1	TGCGCCAGCAGCTCAACAGGGGCGGCTAATGAAAAACTGTTTTTT	CASSSTGAANEKLFF
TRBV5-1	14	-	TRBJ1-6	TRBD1	TGCGCCAGCAGTAGGGACAGGGGGAATTCACCCCTCCACTTT	CASSRDRGNSPLHF
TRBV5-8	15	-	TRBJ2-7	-	TGTGCCAGCAGCTTGGTTTCGGGAGTCATGTACGAGCAGTACTTC	CASSLVSGVMYEQYF
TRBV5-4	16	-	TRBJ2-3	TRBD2	TGTGCCAGCAGCCCCCAGACTAGCGTTATCACAGATACGCAGTATTTT	CASSPQTSVITDTQYF
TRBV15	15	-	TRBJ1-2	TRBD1	TGTGCCACCAGCAGAGGACAGGGCCCTAACTATGGCTACACCTTC	CATSRGQGPNYGYTF
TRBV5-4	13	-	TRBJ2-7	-	TGTGCCAGCAGCCAAGCAACGGTGAACGAGCAGTACTTC	CASSQATVNEQYF
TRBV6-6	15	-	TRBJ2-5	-	TGTGCCAGCAGAACCGGAGTCCTATTCCAAGAGACCCAGTACTTC	CASRTGVLFQETQYF
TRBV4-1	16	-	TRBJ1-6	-	TGCGCCAGCAGCCTAGAGGCCGGGTGGGGGGTTTCACCCCTCCACTTT	CASSLEAGWGVSPLHF
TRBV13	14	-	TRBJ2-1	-	TGTGCCAGCGTACGTCGGCTGCGAGGCAATGAGCAGTTCTTC	CASVRRLRGNEQFF
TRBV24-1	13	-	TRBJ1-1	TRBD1	TGTGCCACCAGGCCGGCTGGGGGACAGGGTGCTTTCTTT	CATRPAGGQGAFF
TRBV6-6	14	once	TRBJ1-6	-	TGTGCCAGCTTCAATACCCGGGGTAATTCACCCCTCCACTTT	CASFNTRGNSPLHF
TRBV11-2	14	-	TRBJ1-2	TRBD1	TGTGCCAGCAGCAACAGACAGGGTAACTATGGCTACACCTTC	CASSNRQGNYGYTF
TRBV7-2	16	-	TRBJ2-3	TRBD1	TGTGCCAGCAGTGGCCGGGACAGTGGGTTTTCGTTTACGCAGTATTTT	CASSGRDSGFSFTQYF
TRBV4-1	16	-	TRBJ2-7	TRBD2	TGCGCCAGCAGCCAAGTCGCTGGGGGGGTCTCCTACGAGCAGTACTTC	CASSQVAGGVSYEQYF
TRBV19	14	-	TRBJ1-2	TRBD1	TGTGCCAGTAGTGACCGACAGGGTGGCTATGGCTACACCTTC	CASSDRQGGYGYTF
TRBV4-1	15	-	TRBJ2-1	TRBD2	TGCGCCAGCAGCCAAGAGTTGCGGGGGGGCAATGAGCAGTTCTTC	CASSQELRGGNEQFF
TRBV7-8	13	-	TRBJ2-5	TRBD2	TGTGCCAGCAGGAAAAGCGGGGGCTCCACCCAGTACTTC	CASRKSGGSTQYF
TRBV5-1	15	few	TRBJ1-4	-	TGCGCCAGCAGCTTGTCGGAGCCAGTTAATGAAAAACTGTTTTTT	CASSLSEPVNEKLFF
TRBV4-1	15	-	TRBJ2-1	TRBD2	TGCGCCAGCAGCCTTACTAGCGGTTCCTACAATGAGCAGTTCTTC	CASSLTSGSYNEQFF
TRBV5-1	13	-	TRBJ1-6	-	TGCGCCAGCAGCTTGGACGGGAATTCACCCCTCCACTTT	CASSLDGNSPLHF
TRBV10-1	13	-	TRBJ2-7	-	TGCGCCACCAGTGGGCTCCCCAGGGGCGAGCAGTACTTC	CATSGLPRGEQYF
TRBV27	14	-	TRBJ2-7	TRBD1	TGTGCCAGCAGTCCCCGACAGGGTCCCTACGAGCAGTACTTC	CASSPRQGPYEQYF
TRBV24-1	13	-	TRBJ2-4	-	TGTGCCACCAGTGAGTCTAGCGTAAACATTCAGTACTTC	CATSESSVNIQYF
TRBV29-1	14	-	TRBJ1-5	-	TGCAGCGTTGAAGTAGGAGGGTCCGATCAGCCCCAGCATTTT	CSVEVGGSDQPQHF
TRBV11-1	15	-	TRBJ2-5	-	TGTGCCAGCAGTTCGAAACAGGGCTCGGTCCAGACCCAGTACTTC	CASSSKQGSVQTQYF